The 14 T cell receptor beta chains in this list originate from one sample, sequenced in a study of identical twins' blood T cells. TCRdb itself ran the 5' RACE reads through MiXCR, one entry per CDR3 protein. The sample records 300,000 to 450,000 distinct CDR3 sequences, roughly 28% being singletons. What was sequenced was PBMCs. The receptors derive from a woman between 18 and 50 years old in good health.

The chain combines TRBV6-1 with TRBJ1-1; D ambiguous. CDR1 MNHNS and CDR2 SASEGT come from the germline V gene. CDR3 length: 13 amino acids. V was trimmed by 1 base and J by 9 bases, leaving 12 bases between them. CDR3 region: CASSEESSRKAFF. The CDR3 DNA reads TGTGCCAGCAGTGAAGAGTCTTCGAGGAAAGCTTTCTTT.

The chain recombines TRBV29-1 with TRBJ2-2; D not certain. CDR3 size: 13 residues. Per germline, CDR1 SQVTM and CDR2 ANQGSEA. V was cut by 5 bases and J by 4 bases, with 11 bases left in between. CDR3 nucleotide sequence: TGCAGCGTTAGATTTTCTAGCACCGGGGAGCTGTTTTTT. Protein sequence: CSVRFSSTGELFF.

V is TRBV6-4 and J is TRBJ2-1; the D call may be TRBD1 or TRBD2 (5 bases each). V lost 6 bases and J 7 bases, leaving 16 bases between the germline ends. CDR1 MRHNA and CDR2 SNTAGT come from the germline V gene. The CDR3 covers 14 residues. For the CDR3, the DNA is TGTGCCAGCAGCCGGGACCCAGAGTTTAATGAGCAGTTCTTC. It specifies CASSRDPEFNEQFF.

The rearrangement joins TRBV4-2 to TRBJ2-7, with D perhaps given as TRBD1 or TRBD2 (5 bases each). There are 17 residues in the CDR3. The V end was cut by 0 bases, the J end by 2 bases, with 17 bases between. Per germline, CDR1 LGHNA and CDR2 YNFKEQ. CDR3 bases: TGTGCCAGCAGCCAAGATCTGGGAAAGGGACGAACCTACGAGCAGTACTTC. Protein sequence: CASSQDLGKGRTYEQYF.

The chain combines TRBV20-1 with TRBJ1-4; maybe TRBD1 (5 bases). Germline V CDR1 and CDR2: DFQATT, SNEGSKA (reference sequence). The CDR3 loop spans 13 amino acids. Trimming took 0 bases from V and 8 from J, leaving 10 bases between them. The CDR3 sequence: CSAREGPREKLFF. The CDR3 nucleotides read TGCAGTGCTAGAGAGGGGCCACGGGAAAAACTGTTTTTT.

This clonotype occurred a few times. V usage is TRBV19 and J usage is TRBJ2-7; D is possibly TRBD1 (5 bases). Trimming shortened V by 10 bases and J by 3 bases, and 13 bases separated the two germline ends. There are 12 residues in the CDR3. The germline V gene encodes CDR1 LNHDA and CDR2 SQIVND (reference sequence). CDR3 sequence reads: CATSNQGYEQYF. DNA for the CDR3: TGTGCCACCTCGAATCAGGGCTACGAGCAGTACTTC. Together with reference TRBV19 and TRBJ2-7, the CDR3 gives the full variable domain: DGGITQSPKYLFRKEGQNVTLSCEQNLNHDAMYWYRQDPGQGLRLIYYSQIVNDFQKGDIAEGYSVSREKKESFPLTVTSAQKNPTAFYLCATSNQGYEQYFGPGTRLTVT.

Regarding this clonotype: One junction end disagrees with the germline gene, perhaps due to a read error. The rearrangement links TRBV2 to TRBJ1-4; TRBD1 is a possible D gene (5 bases). Germline-derived CDR1 and CDR2 are SNHLY and FYNNEI. The CDR3 totals 14 residues. The CDR3 DNA follows: TGTGCCAGCCAACCGACAGTACAAAATGAAGAACTGTTTTTT. Protein sequence: CASQPTVQNEELFF.

The CDR3 is CASSFTLPHNEQFF. As DNA, the CDR3 is TGCGCCAGCAGCTTTACACTTCCCCACAATGAGCAGTTCTTC. The chain joins TRBV5-1 to TRBJ2-1, with D uncertain. CDR1 and CDR2 from the germline V gene are SGHRS and YFSETQ. V lost 2 bases to trimming and J lost 5 bases, with 11 bases between them. The CDR3 contains 14 residues.

The chain combines TRBV6-1 with TRBJ2-5; weak D call: TRBD2 (6 bases). The CDR3 loop spans 14 amino acids. Trimming removed 5 bases from V and 5 bases from J, with 15 bases in between. CDR1 MNHNS and CDR2 SASEGT come from the germline V gene. The CDR3 region has the DNA TGTGCCAGCAGTACCCGGGACTCATGGGAGACCCAGTACTTC. As protein: CASSTRDSWETQYF.

This clonotype has ten or more counts. This chain connects TRBV9 to TRBJ2-3, with TRBD1 identical over 7 bases. Trimming at V came to 4 bases and at J to 5 bases, leaving 16 bases not matched to a gene. Germline lookup yields CDR1 SGDLS and CDR2 YYNGEE. This CDR3 has 17 residues. In DNA, the CDR3 is TGTGCCAGCAGCTCCTCCAGGGGGAGCCAAACGATAGATACGCAGTATTTT. Its translation: CASSSSRGSQTIDTQYF.

The chain couples TRBV11-2 to TRBJ1-2; D gene unclear. There are 13 residues in the CDR3. From germline, CDR1 is SGHAT and CDR2 FQNNGV. Trimming shortened V by 5 bases and J by 3 bases, and 10 bases separated the two germline ends. DNA of the CDR3: TGTGCCAGCAGCCGCCAAAGGGACTATGGCTACACCTTC. Its protein product is CASSRQRDYGYTF.

This clonotype appeared a single time. The conserved final phenylalanine or tryptophan is absent from the CDR3, which likely points to a read error. The chain links TRBV5-1 to TRBJ1-3; D is possibly TRBD1 (6 bases). This CDR3 comprises 15 residues. Germline V CDR1 and CDR2: SGHRS, YFSETQ. The CDR3 coding sequence is TGCGCCAGCAGCTTAGGGGGGTCGATCGGAAACACAATATATTGT. Translating it yields CASSLGGSIGNTIYC.

This clonotype was seen only a few times. It differs at one base from a far larger clone, so likely a read error. V and J are TRBV3-1 and TRBJ1-5; no definite D call. The CDR3 is 13 residues long. CDR1 LGHDT and CDR2 YNNKEL come from the germline V gene (reference sequence). The CDR3 DNA reads as TGTGCCAGCAGCCAAGATCGGGATCATCCCCAGCATTTT. It codes for CASSQDRDHPQHF. The whole variable domain, filled in from reference TRBV3-1 and TRBJ1-5, reads DTAVSQTPKYLVTQMGNDKSIKCEQNLGHDTMYWYKQDSKKFLKIMFSYNNKELIINETVPNRFSPKSPDKAHLNLHINSLELGDSAVYFCASSQDRDHPQHFGDGTRLSIL.

The genes are TRBV14 and TRBJ1-2; maybe TRBD1 (5 bases). The CDR3 totals 13 residues. The germline V gene encodes CDR1 SGHDN and CDR2 FVKESK. V shed 1 base and J shed 5 bases, with 8 bases lying between them. The CDR3 DNA is TGTGCCAGCAGCCAAGTTGGGGGTTATGGCTACACCTTC. Translating gives CASSQVGGYGYTF.